This T cell receptor beta chain was found in a study of cytomegalovirus exposure and HLA in healthy donors. Study-wide context: An early release of data contained roughly 90 million unique TCRs, which came from HLA-typed donors.

With 60 Vbeta and 13 Jbeta primers, the PCR was carried out. In the original processing: There were tens of millions of unique TCR beta chains by a later count, and 10 million to 12 million of them were shared. Profiled with immunoSEQ multiplex PCR; TCRdb holds only in-frame clones, not every one. The DNA was the basis for D and trimming; V, J and clone size are from that table. The repertoire holds 150,000 or so clones, with more than 70% as singletons. This clone was detected a few times. Its antigen is unknown. Whole-study results and caveats: According to the study, 160 or so TCR beta chains were cytomegalovirus-associated.

Germline-derived CDR1 and CDR2 are LGHNT and FRNRAP. The CDR3 is 14 amino acids. Germline trimming cut 6 bases from V and 4 bases from J; bases unmatched to any gene: 6. This chain uses TRBV12-5 with TRBJ1-5; the match to TRBD1 covers 7 bases. This clonotype was sampled from a male donor in good health and CMV-seronegative. Sequencing was carried out using PBMCs. CDR3 residues: CASGETGPNQPQHF. CDR3 DNA sequence: TGTGCTAGTGGGGAGACAGGGCCAAATCAGCCCCAGCATTTT. Based on the CDR3 plus reference TRBV12-5 and TRBJ1-5, the full variable domain is DARVTQTPRHKVTEMGQEVTMRCQPILGHNTVFWYRQTMMQGLELLAYFRNRAPLDDSGMPKDRFSAEMPDATLATLKIQPSEPRDSAVYFCASGETGPNQPQHFGDGTRLSIL.